This T cell receptor beta chain was sequenced for a study of post-analysis software for immune sequencing data. Whole-study results and caveats: Compared against controls, patients with multiple sclerosis displayed significantly lower normalized Chao1 diversity. Higher frequency in patients than in controls was seen for five TRBV segments, with TRBV5-6, TRBV5-1 and TRBV20-1 among them.

Each TCR beta cDNA library carried unique molecular identifiers. When roughly 0.9 to 10 million T cells were used, they gave around 500,000 cDNA molecules. TCRdb redid the calling of the PCR reads with MiXCR, one entry per CDR3 protein. Here the sample spans about 500,000 distinct CDR3 sequences, nearly 45% being singletons. As regards this clonotype: Its antigen remains unknown.

The CDR3 loop spans 13 amino acids. Germline-derived CDR1 and CDR2 are LGHNA and YSLEER. Trimming took off 0 bases at V and 10 bases at J, with 10 bases between the two ends. Sequenced input: blood. V is TRBV4-3 and J is TRBJ2-1, with a possible D match to TRBD2 (5 bases). The TCR comes from a girl aged 5-17 years with multiple sclerosis. Here the CDR3 reads CASSQDLEAEQFF. CDR3 coding DNA: TGCGCCAGCAGCCAAGATTTGGAGGCAGAGCAGTTCTTC.